This T cell receptor beta chain comes out of a study of control samples from healthy donors and cancer patients. The data were produced by immunoSEQ multiplex PCR, yet TCRdb's version contains in-frame clones alone and is incomplete. The data hold about 75,000 clones, with approximately 80% observed a single time. CDR1 SGHNT and CDR2 YYREEE come from the germline V gene (reference sequence). V dropped 3 bases and J dropped 2; count of bases not matched to a gene: 4. The CDR3 runs to 14 residues. This sequence was found in a man aged 45-65 years in good health. Sequenced sample: blood. The rearrangement links TRBV5-4 to TRBJ2-5; 7 positions match TRBD2. CDR3 loop: CASSSGGNQETQYF. For the CDR3, the DNA is TGTGCCAGCAGCTCGGGGGGAAATCAAGAGACCCAGTACTTC.